Listed below are T cell receptor beta chains from one sample, sequenced in a study of T-cell memory formation after mild COVID-19. TCRdb analysed the 5' RACE reads with MiXCR anew, one entry per CDR3 protein. The table lists about 250,000 distinct CDR3 sequences, over 15% of them singletons, with around 3.7% in the top ten. Sequencing was carried out using PBMCs or a T cell subset sorted from them (not recorded which). All receptors derive from a man between 18 and 35 years old who had mild COVID-19 (a few samples of this study predate the infection). Cell type and time point are not known. Each CDR3 is given with its conserved first and last residue. The D gene is left open where the match is weak. Size values are once, few and many counts, or a class for expanded clones, and some rows have none.

d_call	clone_size	j_call	v_call	cdr3_nt	cdr3_aa
.	few	TRBJ2-3	TRBV5-1	TGCGCCAGCAGCTTGGGTCGTACGCAGTATTTT	CASSLGRTQYF
.	few	TRBJ1-1	TRBV29-1	TGCAGCGTGGGCAAGATCATGAACACTGAAGCTTTCTTT	CSVGKIMNTEAFF
.	few	TRBJ1-2	TRBV15	TGTGCCACCAGCAGAGATCCCTCAGGGGTATATGGCTACACCTTC	CATSRDPSGVYGYTF
TRBD1	.	TRBJ2-3	TRBV7-9	TGTGCCAGCAGCCCGGGACAGTCAGTAGATACGCAGTATTTT	CASSPGQSVDTQYF
TRBD2	few	TRBJ2-1	TRBV5-1	TGCGCCAGCAGCTTGCGGACTAGCGGGGGGGTGGATGAGCAGTTCTTC	CASSLRTSGGVDEQFF
.	.	TRBJ2-1	TRBV11-2	TGTGCCAGCAGCTTAGGAGGGGCTCGGGATGAGCAGTTATTC	CASSLGGARDEQLF
.	many	TRBJ1-4	TRBV12-3/TRBV12-4	TGTGCCAGCAGTCCCTTTTCCCGCCTTAATGAAAAACTGTTTTTT	CASSPFSRLNEKLFF
.	.	TRBJ2-2	TRBV24-1	TGTGCCACCAGTGATTTTGGGGAAACCGGGGAGCTGTTTTTT	CATSDFGETGELFF
.	many	TRBJ2-5	TRBV20-1	TGCAGTGCTAGAGTCTCGGGAACAGCTCAAGAGACCCAGTACTTC	CSARVSGTAQETQYF
TRBD2	.	TRBJ2-3	TRBV2	TGTGCCAGCACCACTAGCGGGGGTTCAGATACGCAGTATTTT	CASTTSGGSDTQYF
.	few	TRBJ1-2	TRBV6-5	TGTGCCAGCAGAACGTGGGGGGCTGCTAACTATGGCTACACCTTC	CASRTWGAANYGYTF
TRBD1	.	TRBJ2-1	TRBV5-6	TGTGCCAGCAGCTTGGGGACAGGAAAAATATACAATGAGCAGTTCTTC	CASSLGTGKIYNEQFF
.	few	TRBJ1-5	TRBV10-3	TGTGCCACCCAAAGCGGGGAAGGACAGCCCCAGCATTTT	CATQSGEGQPQHF
.	few	TRBJ1-2	TRBV9	TGTGCCAGCAGTGGGCCGCCCCCGGCAGGGTGGGCTAACTATGGCTACACCTTC	CASSGPPPAGWANYGYTF
.	few	TRBJ1-2	TRBV28	TGTGCCAGTGCCGGAGCCCCAGCCTATGGCTACACCTTC	CASAGAPAYGYTF
.	many	TRBJ2-2	TRBV24-1	TGTGCCACCAGTGATTCTAGGTGGGGGAACACCGGGGAGCTGTTTTTT	CATSDSRWGNTGELFF
TRBD2	many	TRBJ2-1	TRBV7-6	TGTGCCAGCAGCTTAGGACTAGCGGACAACAATGAGCAGTTCTTC	CASSLGLADNNEQFF
.	.	TRBJ1-2	TRBV7-9	TGTGCCAGCAGCTTAGAAACCGGCCCTAGCTATGGCTACACCTTC	CASSLETGPSYGYTF
.	few	TRBJ1-6	TRBV19	TGTGCCAGTAGTTCTGTCCGGGATTCACCCCTCCACTTT	CASSSVRDSPLHF
.	.	TRBJ2-7	TRBV11-2	TGTGCCAGCAGTCGGATAGAGAGCTCCTACGAGCAGTACTTC	CASSRIESSYEQYF
TRBD1	.	TRBJ2-1	TRBV14	TGTGCCAGCAGCCACGGAGGGAGGGACAGGGGAAATGAGCAGTTCTTC	CASSHGGRDRGNEQFF
.	many	TRBJ2-3	TRBV5-1	TGCGCCAGCAGGAGTCGTAGCCCCCCAGATACGCAGTATTTT	CASRSRSPPDTQYF
TRBD1	few	TRBJ1-3	TRBV2	TGTGCCAGCAGGGGACAGATCTCTGGAAACACCATATATTTT	CASRGQISGNTIYF
.	.	TRBJ2-5	TRBV5-1	TGCGCCAGCAGCCCACTGGCTACCCAAGAGACCCAGTACTTC	CASSPLATQETQYF
.	few	TRBJ2-2	TRBV19	TGTGCCAGTAAACACAGGGCGAACACCGGGGAGCTGTTTTTT	CASKHRANTGELFF
TRBD1	few	TRBJ1-2	TRBV12-5	TGTGCTAGTGGTTCCGGGACAGGGTACGGCTACACCTTC	CASGSGTGYGYTF
TRBD2	.	TRBJ2-5	TRBV7-3	TGTGCCAGCAGTAGCGGGACTAGCCACGTGGGAGAGACCCAGTACTTC	CASSSGTSHVGETQYF
.	many	TRBJ2-7	TRBV27	TGTGCCAGCAGTGCCCAGGGATACGAGCAGTACTTC	CASSAQGYEQYF
.	.	TRBJ1-3	TRBV4-3	TGCGCCAGCAGCCAAGACATAGAGCACTCCAGGCGAACTGGAAACACCATATATTTT	CASSQDIEHSRRTGNTIYF
.	.	TRBJ1-1	TRBV5-4	TGTGCCAGCAGCTTGGACCAGGGCGTTTCGAACACTGAAGCTTTCTTT	CASSLDQGVSNTEAFF
.	many	TRBJ1-2	TRBV5-1	TGCGCCAGCAGCTTGGCCCAGGGGCCCCAGGCTGGCTACACCTTC	CASSLAQGPQAGYTF
.	.	TRBJ2-1	TRBV20-1	TGCAGTGCTAGGGTCTGGGGGGCCCACAATGAGCAGTTCTTC	CSARVWGAHNEQFF
.	few	TRBJ1-4	TRBV20-1	TGCAGTGCTTCCCGATGGGAGACAGGTTTTAATGAAAAACTGTTTTTT	CSASRWETGFNEKLFF
.	.	TRBJ1-2	TRBV7-2	TGTGCCAGCAGCTGGGGGGGCGGCGGCTACACCTTC	CASSWGGGGYTF
.	few	TRBJ1-5	TRBV4-1	TGCGCCAGCAGCCAAGACCACCTCGAGCAGCCCCAGCATTTT	CASSQDHLEQPQHF
TRBD1	.	TRBJ2-1	TRBV28	TGTGCCAGCAGCCAAGGGGGACAGGGAATGGGTGAGCAGTTCTTC	CASSQGGQGMGEQFF
.	many	TRBJ2-2	TRBV12-3/TRBV12-4	TGTGCCAGCAGTTTGCAGGGGACGATGTTTGTTGCCGGGGAGCTGTTTTTT	CASSLQGTMFVAGELFF
TRBD1	.	TRBJ2-1	TRBV5-1	TGCGCCAGCAGCCCTGGACAGGCTGCCTACAATGAGCAGTTCTTC	CASSPGQAAYNEQFF
TRBD1	few	TRBJ2-2	TRBV7-3	TGTGCCAGCAGCCAGACCCCGGGACAGGGTCTCGGGGCCGGGGAGCTGTTTTTT	CASSQTPGQGLGAGELFF
TRBD1	many	TRBJ2-4	TRBV28	TGTGCCAGCAGCCCCCGTCCCGGGACAGGGTCGGGCAAAAACATTCAGTACTTC	CASSPRPGTGSGKNIQYF
.	.	TRBJ2-5	TRBV5-1	TGCGCCAGCAGCTTCACCATTACTACGGAGACCCAGTACTTC	CASSFTITTETQYF
TRBD2	.	TRBJ2-1	TRBV5-1	TGCGCCAGCAGCGGCGGTGGGGGGGGGTACAATGAGCAGTTCTTC	CASSGGGGGYNEQFF
.	few	TRBJ1-2	TRBV5-1	TGCGCCAGCAGCCAGATAAAGGACAGCGGCTATGGCTACACCTTC	CASSQIKDSGYGYTF
.	few	TRBJ1-1	TRBV5-1	TGCGCCAGCAGCTCCCAGACAAACTCTGAAGCTTTCTTT	CASSSQTNSEAFF
.	many	TRBJ2-5	TRBV7-2	TGTGCCAGCAGCTACACCGGGGGAGGTCAGGAAGAGACCCAGTACTTC	CASSYTGGGQEETQYF
.	.	TRBJ2-3	TRBV4-3	TGCGCCAGCAGCCTCGAGCGGTCCGGTGATACGCAGTATTTT	CASSLERSGDTQYF
.	few	TRBJ2-3	TRBV11-3	TGTGCCAGCAGCCCTAGATCCAAAGATACGCAGTATTTT	CASSPRSKDTQYF
TRBD1	.	TRBJ2-3	TRBV7-2	TGTGCCAGCAGCCCTGCCCGGGACAGAGTCACAGATACGCAGTATTTT	CASSPARDRVTDTQYF
.	.	TRBJ1-2	TRBV7-6	TGTGCCAGCAGCCCGGGTGGTGGGGGGATCGGCTATGGCTACACCTTC	CASSPGGGGIGYGYTF
.	few	TRBJ2-2	TRBV4-3	TGCGCCAGCAGTAGACAGGATAACACCGGGGAGCTGTTTTTT	CASSRQDNTGELFF
TRBD1	.	TRBJ1-2	TRBV6-5	TGTGCCAGCAGTTACTCGGCAGGGGGCCACTATGGCTACACCTTC	CASSYSAGGHYGYTF
TRBD1	.	TRBJ1-6	TRBV5-1	TGCGCCAGCAGCACGGGACAGACAAGCTCCTATAATTCACCCCTCCACTTT	CASSTGQTSSYNSPLHF
TRBD1	few	TRBJ2-2	TRBV5-4	TGTGCCAGCAGCTTGGATGTGACAGGGCGGACCGGGGAGCTGTTTTTT	CASSLDVTGRTGELFF
TRBD1	.	TRBJ1-2	TRBV6-5	TGTGCCAGCAGCATCTCCGGGACAGGGCACTATGGCTACACCTTC	CASSISGTGHYGYTF